This T cell receptor (beta chain) emerged from a study of Graves' ophthalmopathy and Graves' hyperthyroidism. As concerns this clonotype: No antigen is known for it.

Moderate-to-severe activity, CAS at least 3, NOSPECS at least 4 and duration under 3 months characterized donors with ophthalmopathy. Lactation, pregnancy, uncontrolled infections and other autoimmune diseases were all grounds for excluding patients. The PBMCs used were ones drawn from approximately 10 ml of fresh peripheral blood. Transcripts of RNA were the source for amplifying TCR beta CDR3 regions. HTBI primers primed a first-round RT-PCR, and a second-round multiplex PCR followed. MiXCR was run by TCRdb on the multiplex PCR reads, yielding one entry per CDR3 protein. The profile covers about 740,000 distinct CDR3 sequences, with roughly 40% appearing a single time and approximately 43% taken by the ten largest. The CDR3 length is 14 residues. V was trimmed by 5 bases and J by 7 bases, leaving 14 bases between them. Germline CDR1 MNHEY, CDR2 SVGAGI. Study conclusions and caveats: Blood also contained most of the expanded thyroid clonotypes above 0.001 frequency.

The chain couples TRBV6-5 to TRBJ1-4; possible D gene TRBD1, 6 bases. Material: peripheral blood. This clonotype was obtained from an adult man with Graves' ophthalmopathy. The CDR3 spells CASSPRGNPEKLFF. CDR3 nucleotides: TGTGCCAGCAGTCCTAGGGGGAATCCTGAAAAACTGTTTTTT.